Below, 19 T cell receptor beta chains from the same sample are listed, as sequenced in a study of blood T cell repertoires in COVID-19. The assay was immunoSEQ multiplex PCR, and TCRdb's table has in-frame clones only and misses some. The sample consists of under 95,000 clones, around 90% of them appearing once. Sequencing was carried out using peripheral blood. The receptors shown here come from a woman in her forties or fifties with acute or convalescent COVID-19.

J is TRBJ2-2 and V is TRBV3-1 (or the pseudogene TRBV3-2), with D perhaps TRBD1 (5 bases). The CDR3 consists of 13 residues. The germline CDR1 and CDR2 sequences are LGHDT and YNNKEL (reference sequence). Trimming shortened V by 6 bases and J by 4 bases, and 9 bases separated the two germline ends. The CDR3 is CASRDQGTGELFF. As DNA, the CDR3 is TGTGCCAGCAGGGACCAGGGCACCGGGGAGCTGTTTTTT.

The V gene is TRBV11-2, the J gene TRBJ2-3; maybe TRBD1 (6 bases). The CDR3 is made up of 17 amino acids. With 4 bases removed from V and 3 bases from J, the gap between germline ends came to 20 bases. Germline values: CDR1 SGHAT, CDR2 FQNNGV. The CDR3 loop reads CASSSLIRRGWTDTQYF. DNA of the CDR3: TGTGCCAGCAGCTCTCTAATACGCAGGGGATGGACAGATACGCAGTATTTT.

A note on this clone: The junction shows a germline mismatch at one end, possibly a read error. The rearrangement uses TRBV7-9 and TRBJ2-7; TRBD2 matches 11 bases. This CDR3 has 15 amino acids. Germline V gives CDR1 SEHNR, CDR2 FQNEAQ (reference sequence). CDR3 loop: CASSTSGSLSHEQYF. The CDR3 DNA is TGTGCCAGCAGCACTAGCGGGAGTCTCTCCCACGAGCAGTACTTC.

V usage is TRBV6-5 and J usage is TRBJ1-3; tentatively, D is TRBD1 (6 bases). Germline V gene data show CDR1 as MNHEY and CDR2 as SVGAGI. This CDR3 is 13 amino acids long. The ends were cut back, 4 bases at V and 5 bases at J, with 9 bases in the middle. The CDR3 loop reads CASSLTGRNTIYF. As DNA, the CDR3 is TGTGCCAGCAGTTTGACAGGTAGAAACACCATATATTTT.

V usage is TRBV19 and J usage is TRBJ1-2, with no clear D. With 6 bases removed from V and 0 bases from J, the gap between germline ends came to 8 bases. The CDR3 sequence is 13 residues long. Germline V gene lookup returns CDR1 LNHDA and CDR2 SQIVND (reference sequence). The CDR3 loop is CASRLVANYGYTF. The CDR3 nucleotides are TGTGCCAGTAGGCTGGTAGCTAACTATGGCTACACCTTC.

This chain joins TRBV25-1 and TRBJ2-1, with D perhaps matching TRBD1 (6 bases). Germline V lookup: CDR1 MGHDK, CDR2 SYGVNS. The V end lost 4 bases, the J end lost 0 bases, and 13 bases lay between the germline ends. This CDR3 contains 16 residues. The CDR3 region is CASSVGHTSSYNEQFF. CDR3 nucleotides: TGTGCCAGCAGTGTGGGACACACGAGCTCCTACAATGAGCAGTTCTTC.

The J gene is TRBJ1-5, the V gene TRBV19; 9 bases line up with TRBD1. This CDR3 has 16 amino acids. Germline V gene lookup returns CDR1 LNHDA and CDR2 SQIVND (reference sequence). J was trimmed by 5 bases and V by 6 bases; bases with no gene match: 11. This chain's CDR3 is CASSPGTGYRDQPQHF. The CDR3 nucleotides are TGTGCCAGTAGCCCCGGGACAGGGTATCGCGATCAGCCCCAGCATTTT. Full variable domain (outside the CDR3, taken from reference TRBV19 and TRBJ1-5): DGGITQSPKYLFRKEGQNVTLSCEQNLNHDAMYWYRQDPGQGLRLIYYSQIVNDFQKGDIAEGYSVSREKKESFPLTVTSAQKNPTAFYLCASSPGTGYRDQPQHFGDGTRLSIL.

The chain recombines TRBV9 with TRBJ1-3, with TRBD1 matching over 9 bases. Germline V lookup: CDR1 SGDLS, CDR2 YYNGEE. The CDR3 is made up of 16 amino acids. V gave up 5 bases and J gave up 2 bases; unmatched junction bases: 8. The CDR3 region is CASSRPGQGAGNTIYF. As DNA, the CDR3 is TGTGCCAGCAGTCGACCGGGACAGGGAGCTGGAAACACCATATATTTT.

This chain's CDR3 is CASSLVGGNTGELFF. As DNA, the CDR3 is TGTGCCAGCAGCTTAGTCGGGGGAAACACCGGGGAGCTGTTTTTT. The chain uses TRBV7-8 and TRBJ2-2; possible D gene TRBD2, 6 bases. The CDR3 has 15 residues. CDR1 SGHVS and CDR2 FQNEAQ come from the germline V gene. V was pared by 1 base and J by 2 bases, with 8 bases between. The whole variable domain, remainder taken from reference TRBV7-8 and TRBJ2-2, is GAGVSQSPRYKVAKRGQDVALRCDPISGHVSLFWYQQALGQGPEFLTYFQNEAQLDKSGLPSDRFFAERPEGSVSTLKIQRTQQEDSAVYLCASSLVGGNTGELFFGEGSRLTVL.

The gene calls are TRBV5-1 and TRBJ2-7; TRBD1 is a possible D gene (5 bases). The V gene's germline CDR1 is SGHRS and CDR2 YFSETQ. The CDR3 runs to 15 residues. V dropped 0 bases and J dropped 5 bases, with 15 bases sitting between them. Written as DNA, the CDR3 is TGCGCCAGCAGCTTGGGGGCAGGGCCCTCGCACGAGCAGTACTTC. It specifies CASSLGAGPSHEQYF.

The CDR3 spells CSADSYGYTF. CDR3 sequence (DNA): TGCAGTGCTGACAGCTATGGCTACACCTTC. The rearrangement links TRBV20-1 to TRBJ1-2; perhaps TRBD1 as D (5 bases). Trimming stripped 5 bases from V and 4 bases from J, with 5 bases between. The CDR3 sequence is 10 residues long. Germline CDR1 is DFQATT and CDR2 is SNEGSKA (reference sequence).

The chain links TRBV5-6 to TRBJ2-7; 7 bases line up with TRBD2. The CDR3 has 14 amino acids. Germline CDR1 is SGHDT and CDR2 is YYEEEE. V lost 0 bases, J lost 2 bases, and 2 bases stayed unmatched. This chain's CDR3 is CASSLGAGAYEQYF. CDR3 coding DNA: TGTGCCAGCAGCTTGGGCGCGGGGGCCTACGAGCAGTACTTC.

The CDR3 sequence: CATSDLGDRGRNTGELFF. CDR3 bases: TGTGCCACCAGTGATTTAGGCGACAGGGGGCGCAACACCGGGGAGCTGTTTTTT. The rearrangement joins TRBV24-1 to TRBJ2-2; 10 positions match TRBD1. Germline V gives CDR1 KGHDR, CDR2 SFDVKD. This CDR3 has 18 residues. V lost 1 base, J lost 2 bases, and 6 bases stayed unmatched.

The J gene is TRBJ2-2, the V gene TRBV19; the match to TRBD2 covers 10 bases. The CDR3 loop spans 14 amino acids. Looked up from germline, CDR1 is LNHDA and CDR2 is SQIVND (reference sequence). Trimming cost V 9 bases and J 4 bases; bases outside gene matches: 5. The CDR3 nucleotides are TGTGCCAGCCGACTAGCGGGTGTCACCGGGGAGCTGTTTTTT. Translation gives CASRLAGVTGELFF.

The rearrangement uses TRBV2 and TRBJ1-5, with a possible D match to TRBD1 (5 bases). This CDR3 is 15 amino acids long. Germline V CDR1 and CDR2: SNHLY, FYNNEI. The V end was cut by 5 bases, the J end by 1 base, with 12 bases between. CDR3 region: CASSIDSTSNQPQHF. DNA for the CDR3: TGTGCCAGCAGTATAGACAGCACGAGCAATCAGCCCCAGCATTTT. The full variable domain, rest sourced from reference TRBV2 and TRBJ1-5, is EPEVTQTPSHQVTQMGQEVILRCVPISNHLYFYWYRQILGQKVEFLVSFYNNEISEKSEIFDDQFSVERPDGSNFTLKIRSTKLEDSAMYFCASSIDSTSNQPQHFGDGTRLSIL.

Written as DNA, the CDR3 is TGTGCCAGCAGCCCCCAAACAAGCTCTGGAAACACCATATATTTT. This codes for CASSPQTSSGNTIYF. The V gene is TRBV7-2, the J gene TRBJ1-3; D unclear. Germline V gene lookup returns CDR1 SGHTA and CDR2 FQGNSA. CDR3 size: 15 residues. Trimming took off 5 bases at V and 0 bases at J, with 11 bases between the two ends. The full variable domain, with the rest looked up from reference TRBV7-2 and TRBJ1-3, is GAGVSQSPSNKVTEKGKDVELRCDPISGHTALYWYRQSLGQGLEFLIYFQGNSAPDKSGLPSDRFSAERTGGSVSTLTIQRTQQEDSAVYLCASSPQTSSGNTIYFGEGSWLTVV.

This clone has only one observation. The chain couples TRBV9 to TRBJ1-2, with 8 bases fitting TRBD1. J gave up 4 bases and V 2 bases, and 7 bases lay outside the gene matches. The germline V gene has CDR1 SGDLS and CDR2 YYNGEE. This CDR3 contains 15 residues. The CDR3 sequence: CASSVQGQVGYGYTF. DNA for the CDR3: TGTGCCAGCAGCGTCCAGGGACAGGTTGGCTATGGCTACACCTTC.

The genes are TRBV20-1 and TRBJ1-5; TRBD1 is a possible D gene (6 bases). Germline V gives CDR1 DFQATT, CDR2 SNEGSKA (reference sequence). The V and J ends lost 3 bases and 3 bases respectively, with 9 bases between them. CDR3 length: 13 residues. Here the CDR3 reads CSASAGVNQPQHF. The CDR3 nucleotides are TGCAGTGCTAGTGCAGGGGTCAATCAGCCCCAGCATTTT.

CDR3 region: CASSIGTGNEQFF. CDR3 nucleotides: TGTGCCAGTAGTATAGGGACAGGAAATGAGCAGTTCTTC. V and J are TRBV19 and TRBJ2-1, with TRBD1 matching over 7 bases. Germline lookup yields CDR1 LNHDA and CDR2 SQIVND (reference sequence). CDR3 length equals 13 residues. The V gene end was trimmed by 1 base and the J gene end by 7 bases; junction bases not matched to a gene: 1.